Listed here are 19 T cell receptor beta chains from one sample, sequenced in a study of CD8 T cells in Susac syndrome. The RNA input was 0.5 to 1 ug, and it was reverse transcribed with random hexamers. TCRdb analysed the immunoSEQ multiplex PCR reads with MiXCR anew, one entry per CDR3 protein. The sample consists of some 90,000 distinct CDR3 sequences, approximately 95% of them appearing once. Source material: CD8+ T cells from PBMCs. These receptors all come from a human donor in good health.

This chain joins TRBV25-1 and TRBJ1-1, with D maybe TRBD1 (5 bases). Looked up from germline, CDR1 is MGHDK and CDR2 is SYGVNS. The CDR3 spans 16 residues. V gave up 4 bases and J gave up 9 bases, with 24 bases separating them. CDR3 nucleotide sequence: TGTGCCAGCAGTGGGGTCAGGACGGGGCCGTTCGTCCAAGCTTTCTTT. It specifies CASSGVRTGPFVQAFF.

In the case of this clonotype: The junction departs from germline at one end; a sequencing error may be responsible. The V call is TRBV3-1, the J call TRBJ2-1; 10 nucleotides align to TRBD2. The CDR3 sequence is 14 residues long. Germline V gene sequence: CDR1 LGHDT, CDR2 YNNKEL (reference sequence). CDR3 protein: CASSQDGTSGETVF. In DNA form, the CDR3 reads TGTGCCAGCAGCCAAGATGGCACTAGCGGGGAAACGGTCTTC.

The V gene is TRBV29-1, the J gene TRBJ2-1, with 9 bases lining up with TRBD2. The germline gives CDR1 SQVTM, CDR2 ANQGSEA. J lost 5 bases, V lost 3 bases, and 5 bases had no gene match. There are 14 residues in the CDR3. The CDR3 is CSVEGLAVDNEQFF. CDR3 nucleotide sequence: TGCAGCGTTGAGGGACTAGCCGTAGACAATGAGCAGTTCTTC.

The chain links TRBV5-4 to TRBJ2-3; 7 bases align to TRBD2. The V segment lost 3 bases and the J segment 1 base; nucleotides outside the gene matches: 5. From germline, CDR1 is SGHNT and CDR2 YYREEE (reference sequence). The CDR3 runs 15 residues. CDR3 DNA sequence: TGTGCCAGCAGCTCGAGCGGGGAAGGCACAGATACGCAGTATTTT. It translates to CASSSSGEGTDTQYF.

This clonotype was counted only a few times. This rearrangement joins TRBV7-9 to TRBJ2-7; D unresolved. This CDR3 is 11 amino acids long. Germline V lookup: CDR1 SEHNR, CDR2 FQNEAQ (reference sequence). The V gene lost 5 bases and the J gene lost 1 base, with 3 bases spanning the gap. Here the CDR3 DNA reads TGTGCCAGCAGCGGTTCCTACGAGCAGTACTTC. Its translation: CASSGSYEQYF.

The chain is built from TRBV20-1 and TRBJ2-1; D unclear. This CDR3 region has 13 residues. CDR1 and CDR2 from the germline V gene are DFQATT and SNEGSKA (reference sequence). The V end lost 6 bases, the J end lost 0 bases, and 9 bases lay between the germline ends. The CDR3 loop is CSAVAPSYNEQFF. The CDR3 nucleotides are TGCAGTGCAGTAGCCCCCTCCTACAATGAGCAGTTCTTC.

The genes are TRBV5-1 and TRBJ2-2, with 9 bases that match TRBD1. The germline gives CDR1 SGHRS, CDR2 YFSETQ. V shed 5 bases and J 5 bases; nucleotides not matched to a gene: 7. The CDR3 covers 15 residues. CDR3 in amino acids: CASSAGTGKTGELFF. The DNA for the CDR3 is TGCGCCAGCAGTGCCGGGACAGGGAAGACCGGGGAGCTGTTTTTT.

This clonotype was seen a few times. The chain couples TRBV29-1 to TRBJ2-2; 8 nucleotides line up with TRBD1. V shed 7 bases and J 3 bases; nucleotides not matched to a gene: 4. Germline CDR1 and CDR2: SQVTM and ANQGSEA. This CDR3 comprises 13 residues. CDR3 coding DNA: TGCAGCGCAGAGACAGGGGACACCGGGGAGCTGTTTTTT. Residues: CSAETGDTGELFF.

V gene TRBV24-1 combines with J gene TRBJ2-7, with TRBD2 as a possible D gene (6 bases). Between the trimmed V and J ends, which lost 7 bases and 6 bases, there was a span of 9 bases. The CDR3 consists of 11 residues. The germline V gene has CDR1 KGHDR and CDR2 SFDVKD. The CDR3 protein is CATREGGEQYF. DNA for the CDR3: TGTGCCACCAGGGAGGGCGGCGAGCAGTACTTC.

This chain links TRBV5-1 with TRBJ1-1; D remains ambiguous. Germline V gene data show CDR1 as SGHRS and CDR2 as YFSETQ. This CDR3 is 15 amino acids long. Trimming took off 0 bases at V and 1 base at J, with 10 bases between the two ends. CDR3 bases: TGCGCCAGCAGCTTGGCGGCCGGAGGGAACACTGAAGCTTTCTTT. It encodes CASSLAAGGNTEAFF. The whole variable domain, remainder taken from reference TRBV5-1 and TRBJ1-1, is KAGVTQTPRYLIKTRGQQVTLSCSPISGHRSVSWYQQTPGQGLQFLFEYFSETQRNKGNFPGRFSGRQFSNSRSEMNVSTLELGDSALYLCASSLAAGGNTEAFFGQGTRLTVV.

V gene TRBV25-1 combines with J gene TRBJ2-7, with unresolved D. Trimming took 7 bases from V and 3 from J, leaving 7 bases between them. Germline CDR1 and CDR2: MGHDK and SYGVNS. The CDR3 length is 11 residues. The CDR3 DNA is TGTGCCAGCAAATACAGCTACGAGCAGTACTTC. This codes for CASKYSYEQYF.

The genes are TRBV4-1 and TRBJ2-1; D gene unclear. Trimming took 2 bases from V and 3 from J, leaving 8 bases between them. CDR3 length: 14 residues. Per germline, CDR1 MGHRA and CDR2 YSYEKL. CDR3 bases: TGCGCCAGCAGCCAACTTCGGCACTACAATGAGCAGTTCTTC. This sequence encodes CASSQLRHYNEQFF.

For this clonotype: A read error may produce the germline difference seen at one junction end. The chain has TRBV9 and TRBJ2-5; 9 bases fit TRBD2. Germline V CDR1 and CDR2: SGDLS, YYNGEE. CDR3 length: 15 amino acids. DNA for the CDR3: TGTGCCAACAGCCAAGGGGGACTAGCTCAAGAGACCCAGTACTTC. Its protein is CANSQGGLAQETQYF.

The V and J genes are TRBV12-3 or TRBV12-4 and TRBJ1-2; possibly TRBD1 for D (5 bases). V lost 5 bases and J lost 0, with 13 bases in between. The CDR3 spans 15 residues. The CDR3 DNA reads TGTGCCAGCAGTGCGGGTTCAGGGCCTAACTATGGCTACACCTTC. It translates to CASSAGSGPNYGYTF.

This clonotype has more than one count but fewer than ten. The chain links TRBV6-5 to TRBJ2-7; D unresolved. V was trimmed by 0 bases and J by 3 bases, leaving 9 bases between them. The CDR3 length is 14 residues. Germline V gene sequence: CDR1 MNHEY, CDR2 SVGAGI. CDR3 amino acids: CASSYSVGGYEQYF. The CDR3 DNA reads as TGTGCCAGCAGTTACTCGGTGGGCGGCTACGAGCAGTACTTC.

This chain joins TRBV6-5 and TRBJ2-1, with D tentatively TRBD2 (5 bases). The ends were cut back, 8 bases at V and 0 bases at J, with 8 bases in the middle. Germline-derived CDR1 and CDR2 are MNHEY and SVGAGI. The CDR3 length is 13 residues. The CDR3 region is CASLGSSYNEQFF. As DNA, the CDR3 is TGTGCCAGCTTAGGGAGCTCCTACAATGAGCAGTTCTTC.

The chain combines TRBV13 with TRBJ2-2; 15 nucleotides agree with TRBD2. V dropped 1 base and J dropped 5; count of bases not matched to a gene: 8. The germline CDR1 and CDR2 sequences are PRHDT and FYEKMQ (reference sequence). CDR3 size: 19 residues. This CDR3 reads CASSLAGTSGGPGTGELFF. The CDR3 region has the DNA TGTGCCAGCAGCTTAGCCGGGACTAGCGGGGGGCCGGGAACCGGGGAGCTGTTTTTT. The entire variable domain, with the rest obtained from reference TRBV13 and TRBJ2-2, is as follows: AAGVIQSPRHLIKEKRETATLKCYPIPRHDTVYWYQQGPGQDPQFLISFYEKMQSDKGSIPDRFSAQQFSDYHSELNMSSLELGDSALYFCASSLAGTSGGPGTGELFFGEGSRLTVL.

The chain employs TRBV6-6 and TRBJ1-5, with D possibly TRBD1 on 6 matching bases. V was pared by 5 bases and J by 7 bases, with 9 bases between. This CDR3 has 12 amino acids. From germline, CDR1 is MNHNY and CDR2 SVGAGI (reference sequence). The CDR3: CASSEQGQPQHF. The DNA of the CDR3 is TGTGCCAGCAGTGAGCAGGGGCAGCCCCAGCATTTT.

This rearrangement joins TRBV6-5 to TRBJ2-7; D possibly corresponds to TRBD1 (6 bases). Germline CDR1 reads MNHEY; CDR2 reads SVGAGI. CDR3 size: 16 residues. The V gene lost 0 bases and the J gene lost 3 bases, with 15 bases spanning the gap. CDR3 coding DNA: TGTGCCAGCAGTTACTCGATCGGGACACGAGGCTACGAGCAGTACTTC. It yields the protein CASSYSIGTRGYEQYF.